One sample yielded the 11 T cell receptor beta chains listed below, sequenced in a study of early T cells in non-severe SARS-CoV-2 infection (dated by TCRdb to about 2021). Libraries were made using 5' RACE. The sequencer listed for this sample is NextSeq 500. TCRdb's own reprocessing of the public reads used fastp at Q25 and MiXCR and kept productive beta chains. Rows are combined by CDR3 protein, so each entry shows the most common genes and DNA. The sample records fewer than 85,000 distinct CDR3 sequences, approximately 10% of which are singletons. About 12% of the sample goes to the ten largest clones. The sample consisted of whole blood, taken at baseline. These receptors were obtained from an adult who was a healthcare worker with PCR-confirmed SARS-CoV-2 infection or an uninfected control (not recorded which).

The V call is TRBV4-1, the J call TRBJ1-5, with unresolved D. This CDR3 has 14 amino acids. Germline V lookup: CDR1 MGHRA, CDR2 YSYEKL. V was cut by 1 base and J by 2 bases, with 6 bases left in between. DNA of the CDR3: TGCGCCAGCAGCCAAGTGAGTCGCAATCAGCCCCAGCATTTT. Translated, it gives CASSQVSRNQPQHF.

This clonotype was counted many times. V usage is TRBV29-1 and J usage is TRBJ2-5; 8 bases map to TRBD2. The CDR3 runs to 13 residues. Germline V CDR1 and CDR2: SQVTM, ANQGSEA. Trimming took 7 bases from V and 5 from J; bases not matched to a gene: 9. CDR3 coding DNA: TGCAGCGGACGCGGGGGGCGCGGGGAGACCCAGTACTTC. Translation gives CSGRGGRGETQYF.

This clonotype was detected ten times or more. This chain joins TRBV11-2 and TRBJ2-1; the match to TRBD2 covers 12 bases. Germline assignment: CDR1 SGHAT and CDR2 FQNNGV. V lost 0 bases and J lost 2; bases outside the gene matches: 8. This CDR3 is 19 amino acids long. This CDR3 is CASSLEGLLAGGPYNEQFF. CDR3 nucleotides: TGTGCCAGCAGCTTAGAAGGCCTACTAGCGGGGGGACCCTACAATGAGCAGTTCTTC.

Many counts were recorded for this clonotype. The chain employs TRBV7-9 and TRBJ2-4, with a possible D match to TRBD2 (5 bases). Germline CDR1 SEHNR, CDR2 FQNEAQ (reference sequence). Trimming took 5 bases from V and 9 from J, leaving 11 bases between them. There are 12 residues in the CDR3. Written as DNA, the CDR3 is TGTGCCAGCAGCGCGGGTCTGGGCATTCAGTACTTC. Protein product: CASSAGLGIQYF. Full variable domain (rest looked up from reference TRBV7-9 and TRBJ2-4): DTGVSQNPRHKITKRGQNVTFRCDPISEHNRLYWYRQTLGQGPEFLTYFQNEAQLEKSRLLSDRFSAERPKGSFSTLEIQRTEQGDSAMYLCASSAGLGIQYFGAGTRLSVL.

The chain uses TRBV12-3 or TRBV12-4 and TRBJ2-7, with D perhaps matching TRBD1 or TRBD2 (5 bases each). The CDR3 is made up of 14 amino acids. V lost 10 bases and J lost 0, with 16 bases in between. This chain's CDR3 is CATRRDLSSYEQYF. CDR3 nucleotides: TGTGCCACCCGCCGGGACCTGAGCTCCTACGAGCAGTACTTC.

There are a few counts of this clonotype. The V gene is TRBV20-1, the J gene TRBJ2-7, with D possibly being TRBD1 (5 bases). Germline V gene data show CDR1 as DFQATT and CDR2 as SNEGSKA (reference sequence). This CDR3 has 14 amino acids. The V gene lost 1 base and the J gene lost 3 bases, with 13 bases spanning the gap. The CDR3 DNA sequence: TGCAGTGCTAGAGTAGCAGGACAAGACTACGAGCAGTACTTC. It translates to CSARVAGQDYEQYF.

This chain connects TRBV29-1 to TRBJ1-1, with TRBD1 as a possible D gene (6 bases). CDR1 SQVTM and CDR2 ANQGSEA come from the germline V gene. The ends were cut back, 7 bases at V and 0 bases at J, with 21 bases in the middle. CDR3 length: 16 residues. The CDR3: CSAGRLGTQLNTEAFF. The CDR3, as DNA: TGCAGCGCTGGAAGGTTGGGGACACAACTGAACACTGAAGCTTTCTTT.

This clonotype was observed at least ten times. V usage is TRBV11-2 and J usage is TRBJ2-7; TRBD1 might be the D (6 bases). The CDR3 spans 13 residues. Per the germline V gene, CDR1 is SGHAT and CDR2 is FQNNGV. The V end was cut by 4 bases, the J end by 6 bases, with 13 bases between. The CDR3 reads CASSSQGYGEQYF. The CDR3 coding sequence is TGTGCCAGCAGCTCCCAGGGGTATGGCGAGCAGTACTTC.

This clonotype was seen a few times. The gene calls are TRBV11-2 and TRBJ2-7; D uncertain. V shed 5 bases and J shed 5 bases, with 13 bases lying between them. CDR3 length: 13 amino acids. Germline values: CDR1 SGHAT, CDR2 FQNNGV. The CDR3 DNA follows: TGTGCCAGCAGCCACCGACTGTCGCACGAGCAGTACTTC. Protein: CASSHRLSHEQYF.

The V call is TRBV4-1, the J call TRBJ1-6, with D possibly matching TRBD1 (5 bases). This CDR3 spans 15 amino acids. Germline loops: CDR1 MGHRA, CDR2 YSYEKL. The V end was cut by 0 bases, the J end by 9 bases, with 12 bases between. The DNA for the CDR3 is TGCGCCAGCAGCCAAGAAGGGGCGACCAGTTCACCCCTCCACTTT. As protein: CASSQEGATSSPLHF.

This clonotype was seen only a few times. V and J are TRBV15 and TRBJ2-5; D unclear. Trimming took off 4 bases at V and 4 bases at J, with 13 bases between the two ends. This CDR3 has 14 amino acids. Germline V gene sequence: CDR1 LNHNV, CDR2 YYDKDF (reference sequence). CDR3 residues: CATSKGNQGETQYF. In DNA form, the CDR3 reads TGTGCCACCAGCAAAGGGAATCAAGGAGAGACCCAGTACTTC.